Sequencing of this TCR beta chain was carried out in a study of beta chain features in type 1 diabetes. The entirety of the isolated RNA underwent reverse transcription, so expressed TCRB transcripts were sequenced. TCRdb keeps only in-frame clones here, not all; method: immunoSEQ multiplex PCR. The table lists a few hundred thousand clones, approximately 15% of them singletons, with 0.019% in the top ten. Germline V gives CDR1 SEHNR, CDR2 FQNEAQ (reference sequence). CDR3 size: 14 residues. V was pared by 1 base and J by 5 bases, with 9 bases between. In its sample, this clone was seen a few times. The rearrangement links TRBV7-9 to TRBJ2-1, with no clear D. The source is a woman aged 18-35 years in good health. The sample comprised naive CD4+ T cells from blood. CDR3 bases: TGTGCCAGCAGCTTAGGAGGCTTAGACAATGAGCAGTTCTTC. It yields the protein CASSLGGLDNEQFF.